The present entry profiles one T cell receptor beta chain with its context. Within the sample, other DNA sequences also encode this same CDR3. The V gene's germline CDR1 is MNHEY and CDR2 SVGEGT. After removal of 5 bases from V and 11 bases from J, the junction contained 7 bases not matched to a gene. This CDR3 is 12 amino acids long. Seattle participants joined during active infection and were tracked over time. This entry belongs to a study of blood T cell repertoires in COVID-19. Turning to the study itself: Donors in the United States, Italy and Spain gave samples during acute or convalescent COVID-19. Sources were T cells, B-cell-depleted T cells, or PBMCs; the material itself was cDNA or gDNA.

In the original analysis: Scientists estimated how many nucleated cells there were by amplifying reference gene primers. Using immunoSEQ multiplex PCR, the repertoire was profiled, and TCRdb retains in-frame clones only, with some absent. V and J calls and clone size follow that table, whereas D and trimming were derived from the DNA. The repertoire holds over 130,000 clones, 84% seen once, with about 8.1% in the top ten. This sequence joins TRBV6-2 or TRBV6-3 and TRBJ1-1; 8 nucleotides match TRBD1. The sequence derives from a man younger than 45 with COVID-19, enrolled during active disease. Sequenced input: peripheral blood. The DNA of the CDR3 is TGTGCCAGCAGTACCCGGACAGGGCAGGCTTTCTTT. It translates to CASSTRTGQAFF.